These 10 T cell receptor beta chains share one sample of origin, sequenced in a study of T cell changes during pregnancy in multiple sclerosis. Assay: immunoSEQ multiplex PCR; the TCRdb copy retains only in-frame clones and omits some. The sample has some 64,000 clones; about 90% are singletons. The material sequenced was peripheral blood, taken in the second trimester of pregnancy. The receptors here all came from a female donor in good health, enrolled as a control in a pregnancy study.

A note on this clone: Other nucleotide sequences in the sample specify the same CDR3. This chain joins TRBV5-1 and TRBJ2-1; the D gene is possibly TRBD1 (6 bases). Germline CDR1 and CDR2: SGHRS and YFSETQ. This CDR3 contains 15 residues. V dropped 2 bases and J dropped 1 base, with 10 bases sitting between them. CDR3 coding DNA: TGCGCCAGCAGCTTACCCGGACAGTCCTACAATGAGCAGTTCTTC. This translates into CASSLPGQSYNEQFF.

The chain links TRBV19 to TRBJ1-2; 8 positions match TRBD1. This CDR3 comprises 13 residues. With V trimmed by 6 bases and J by 8 bases, 8 bases remained unmatched. Germline values: CDR1 LNHDA, CDR2 SQIVND (reference sequence). CDR3 protein: CASREPGGRGYTF. The CDR3 DNA is TGTGCCAGTAGAGAACCAGGGGGCAGGGGCTACACCTTC.

The CDR3 sequence is CASSEYRGLSVLTF. Written as DNA, the CDR3 is TGTGCCAGCAGTGAATACAGGGGGCTCAGCGTCCTGACTTTC. This rearrangement joins TRBV2 to TRBJ2-6; TRBD1 agrees at 9 bases. With V trimmed by 2 bases and J by 12 bases, 5 bases remained unmatched. Germline lookup yields CDR1 SNHLY and CDR2 FYNNEI. The CDR3 consists of 14 residues.

The gene calls are TRBV4-1 and TRBJ2-7, with 9 bases that match TRBD1. The V gene's germline CDR1 is MGHRA and CDR2 YSYEKL. V shed 3 bases and J 3 bases; nucleotides not matched to a gene: 3. This CDR3 region has 14 residues. This CDR3 is CASSQGTGRYEQYF. CDR3 sequence (DNA): TGCGCCAGCAGCCAGGGGACAGGGCGCTACGAGCAGTACTTC.

The chain joins TRBV6-6 to TRBJ2-2; the match to TRBD2 covers 9 bases. Germline V gene sequence: CDR1 MNHNY, CDR2 SVGAGI (reference sequence). This CDR3 region has 15 residues. V shed 5 bases, J shed 4 bases, and the junction held 5 bases outside the gene matches. In nucleotides, the CDR3 is TGTGCCAGCAGTAGCGGGGGGTCGGGCACCGGGGAGCTGTTTTTT. Translated: CASSSGGSGTGELFF.

V gene TRBV6-5 combines with J gene TRBJ2-3; no definite D call. Trimming stripped 0 bases from V and 0 bases from J, with 4 bases between. The CDR3 spans 14 residues. CDR1 and CDR2 (germline): MNHEY, SVGAGI. CDR3 residues: CASSYSSSTDTQYF. CDR3 coding DNA: TGTGCCAGCAGTTACTCCTCTAGCACAGATACGCAGTATTTT.

J is TRBJ2-7 and V is TRBV7-9; TRBD1 matches at 8 bases. V shed 6 bases and J 2 bases; nucleotides not matched to a gene: 6. This CDR3 has 14 residues. Germline lookup yields CDR1 SEHNR and CDR2 FQNEAQ (reference sequence). CDR3: CASSLQGETYEQYF. The CDR3 DNA follows: TGTGCCAGCAGTCTACAGGGGGAAACCTACGAGCAGTACTTC.

The chain recombines TRBV25-1 with TRBJ2-5; the D gene is possibly TRBD2 (8 bases). CDR1 and CDR2 from the germline V gene are MGHDK and SYGVNS. The CDR3 consists of 16 residues. V was trimmed by 1 base and J by 6 bases, leaving 18 bases between them. The CDR3 is CASSEFGAGDSKTQYF. CDR3 DNA sequence: TGTGCCAGCAGTGAATTCGGAGCGGGGGACAGTAAGACCCAGTACTTC.

In this sample, this clone turned up once. The chain couples TRBV15 to TRBJ2-3; D gene uncertain. Trimming removed 0 bases at V and 2 bases at J, with 9 bases between. The CDR3 sequence is 15 residues long. Germline V lookup: CDR1 LNHNV, CDR2 YYDKDF (reference sequence). CDR3 DNA sequence: TGTGCCACCAGCAGAGAATTAATTTCCACAGATACGCAGTATTTT. It encodes CATSRELISTDTQYF.

V and J are TRBV5-8 and TRBJ2-3; 10 bases are shared with TRBD2. CDR1 and CDR2 from the germline V gene are SGHTS and YDEGEE. The CDR3 extends over 15 amino acids. Trimming took 3 bases from V and 1 from J; bases not matched to a gene: 2. For the CDR3, the DNA is TGTGCCAGCAGCTCCGGGACTAGCGGCACAGATACGCAGTATTTT. This translates into CASSSGTSGTDTQYF.